This passage covers 32 T cell receptor beta chains from one sample sequenced in a study of cytomegalovirus exposure and HLA in healthy donors. In the PCR, 60 Vbeta and 13 Jbeta primers were used. Assay: immunoSEQ multiplex PCR; the TCRdb copy retains only in-frame clones and omits some. The sample has 100,000 to 120,000 clones; 76% are singletons. Sequencing input: PBMCs. These receptors all stem from a man in his forties in good health and CMV-seropositive.

This clone has only a few counts. This sequence joins TRBV6-4 and TRBJ1-1, with D possibly TRBD1 on 5 matching bases. CDR3 length equals 13 residues. The germline V gene encodes CDR1 MRHNA and CDR2 SNTAGT. V gave up 6 bases and J gave up 8 bases, with 16 bases separating them. CDR3 nucleotide sequence: TGTGCCAGCAGCCTCGGAACAGGCGGAGAAGCTTTCTTT. Protein: CASSLGTGGEAFF.

This chain links TRBV18 with TRBJ2-7; D might be TRBD1 (6 bases). Germline V gene lookup returns CDR1 KGHSH and CDR2 LQKENI. The V end was cut by 2 bases, the J end by 1 base, with 12 bases between. This CDR3 spans 15 amino acids. CDR3 nucleotides: TGTGCCAGCTCACCAAAGGACAGATCATCCTACGAGCAGTACTTC. Translation: CASSPKDRSSYEQYF. Complete variable domain (other parts from reference TRBV18 and TRBJ2-7): NAGVMQNPRHLVRRRGQEARLRCSPMKGHSHVYWYRQLPEEGLKFMVYLQKENIIDESGMPKERFSAEFPKEGPSILRIQQVVRGDSAAYFCASSPKDRSSYEQYFGPGTRLTVT.

The J gene is TRBJ2-1, the V gene TRBV5-1, with 11 bases identical to TRBD2. V was clipped by 3 bases and J by 4 bases; unmatched bases: 6. This CDR3 contains 16 residues. CDR1 is SGHRS, CDR2 YFSETQ, per germline. For the CDR3, the DNA is TGCGCCAGCAGCTCGACGACTAGCGGGGCTTACAATGAGCAGTTCTTC. Its protein product is CASSSTTSGAYNEQFF.

This chain uses TRBV19 with TRBJ1-5; unclear D gene. The CDR3 extends over 15 amino acids. Germline CDR1 and CDR2: LNHDA and SQIVND (reference sequence). V lost 6 bases and J 0 bases, leaving 12 bases between the germline ends. This CDR3 is CASRRSNYSNQPQHF. For the CDR3, the DNA is TGTGCCAGTAGGCGGTCGAATTATAGCAATCAGCCCCAGCATTTT.

The chain has TRBV28 and TRBJ1-2; 9 bases agree with TRBD1. This CDR3 region has 15 residues. Germline CDR1 MDHEN, CDR2 SYDVKM. After removal of 4 bases from V and 7 bases from J, the junction contained 10 bases not matched to a gene. CDR3 sequence (DNA): TGTGCCAGCAGTTCCCCCCCGGGACAGGGATCTGGCTACACCTTC. It specifies CASSSPPGQGSGYTF.

This chain joins TRBV4-1 and TRBJ2-7; D not certain. From germline, CDR1 is MGHRA and CDR2 YSYEKL. The CDR3 sequence is 12 residues long. V was pared by 2 bases and J by 5 bases, with 7 bases between. CDR3 loop: CASSQTGDEQYF. The CDR3 nucleotides are TGCGCCAGCAGCCAAACCGGAGACGAGCAGTACTTC.

This chain uses TRBV5-4 with TRBJ2-2, with 7 bases identical to TRBD1. With V trimmed by 2 bases and J by 4 bases, 5 bases remained unmatched. Germline values: CDR1 SGHNT, CDR2 YYREEE (reference sequence). The CDR3 covers 15 residues. CDR3 in amino acids: CASSFTGVGTGELFF. The CDR3 DNA reads as TGTGCCAGCAGCTTCACAGGGGTCGGCACCGGGGAGCTGTTTTTT.

This CDR3 is CASSQEGLAGVDEQFF. DNA of the CDR3: TGCGCCAGCAGCCAAGAGGGACTAGCGGGGGTGGATGAGCAGTTCTTC. V and J are TRBV4-1 and TRBJ2-1; 14 bases align to TRBD2. After removal of 0 bases from V and 8 bases from J, the junction contained 3 bases not matched to a gene. CDR1 and CDR2 (germline): MGHRA, YSYEKL. The CDR3 runs 16 residues.

About this clone: A junction end diverges from the germline sequence, so it may reflect a read error. V gene TRBV5-4 combines with J gene TRBJ2-6; maybe TRBD1 (5 bases). The CDR3 is 12 amino acids. In germline, CDR1 is SGHNT, CDR2 YYREEE (reference sequence). The CDR3, as DNA: TGTGCCAGCAGCTCTGGGGCCAACGGCCTGACTTTC. It is translated as CASSSGANGLTF.

This clone has a handful of counts. In nucleotides, the CDR3 is TGTGCCAGCAGCCCTGGGACAGGGTACCACACCGGGGAGCTGTTTTTT. The encoded protein is CASSPGTGYHTGELFF. This chain joins TRBV5-6 and TRBJ2-2, with 9 bases aligning to TRBD1. The germline V gene has CDR1 SGHDT and CDR2 YYEEEE. This CDR3 has 16 residues. The V gene end was trimmed by 4 bases and the J gene end by 3 bases; junction bases not matched to a gene: 7.

This chain links TRBV29-1 with TRBJ2-5; D is perhaps TRBD1 (6 bases). The CDR3 extends over 12 amino acids. Germline V gene sequence: CDR1 SQVTM, CDR2 ANQGSEA. Trimming shortened V by 5 bases and J by 7 bases, and 14 bases separated the two germline ends. CDR3 nucleotides: TGCAGCGTTCATCGGAGCAGGGGGACCCAGTACTTC. Translating it yields CSVHRSRGTQYF.

The rearrangement uses TRBV6-9 and TRBJ1-4; maybe TRBD1 (6 bases). V lost 0 bases and J lost 7, with 12 bases in between. Germline V CDR1 and CDR2: MNHGY, SVAAGI. This CDR3 contains 15 residues. CDR3 region: CASSYSKGEPEKLFF. CDR3 coding DNA: TGTGCCAGCAGTTATTCGAAGGGGGAGCCTGAAAAACTGTTTTTT.

The V gene is TRBV2, the J gene TRBJ2-7; a possible D gene is TRBD2 (5 bases). The CDR3 sequence is 15 residues long. The germline V gene has CDR1 SNHLY and CDR2 FYNNEI. Trimming stripped 7 bases from V and 0 bases from J, with 16 bases between. The CDR3 loop reads CASIPTSGTSYEQYF. For the CDR3, the DNA is TGTGCCAGCATCCCCACAAGCGGTACCTCCTACGAGCAGTACTTC. The full variable domain, rest sourced from reference TRBV2 and TRBJ2-7, is EPEVTQTPSHQVTQMGQEVILRCVPISNHLYFYWYRQILGQKVEFLVSFYNNEISEKSEIFDDQFSVERPDGSNFTLKIRSTKLEDSAMYFCASIPTSGTSYEQYFGPGTRLTVT.

This clone was counted a single time. The genes are TRBV9 and TRBJ2-7; D is perhaps TRBD2 (6 bases). Trimming stripped 0 bases from V and 3 bases from J, with 13 bases between. The CDR3 is 15 residues long. From germline, CDR1 is SGDLS and CDR2 YYNGEE. The CDR3 DNA reads as TGTGCCAGCAGCGTAGCGGGGGTTTCGGACTACGAGCAGTACTTC. Amino acids: CASSVAGVSDYEQYF.

This clone has only one observation. The chain employs TRBV19 and TRBJ2-7; D perhaps matches TRBD2 (5 bases). The CDR3 runs 12 residues. Germline CDR1 is LNHDA and CDR2 is SQIVND (reference sequence). Between the trimmed V and J ends, which lost 6 bases and 2 bases, there was a span of 8 bases. The CDR3 nucleotides are TGTGCCAGTAGGGACGGGACCTACGAGCAGTACTTC. Residues: CASRDGTYEQYF.

The gene calls are TRBV28 and TRBJ1-1; 7 bases fit TRBD1. The V gene end was trimmed by 5 bases and the J gene end by 1 base; junction bases not matched to a gene: 7. Germline CDR1 reads MDHEN; CDR2 reads SYDVKM. This CDR3 has 15 amino acids. CDR3 protein: CASSQTGSTNTEAFF. The CDR3 DNA is TGTGCCAGCAGTCAGACAGGGTCCACGAACACTGAAGCTTTCTTT.

The rearrangement links TRBV28 to TRBJ1-6; 10 bases are a match to TRBD1. Losses at the gene ends were 5 bases for V and 5 bases for J; bases not matched to a gene: 3. CDR3 length: 15 residues. CDR1 and CDR2 from the germline V gene are MDHEN and SYDVKM. The CDR3 coding sequence is TGTGCCAGCAGTATGGGGACAGGGGATAATTCACCCCTCCACTTT. This translates into CASSMGTGDNSPLHF.

The genes are TRBV19 and TRBJ1-6; 9 bases match TRBD1. J gave up 9 bases and V 7 bases, and 10 bases lay outside the gene matches. This CDR3 contains 15 residues. Germline assignment: CDR1 LNHDA and CDR2 SQIVND (reference sequence). The CDR3 reads CASTETGTGSSPLHF. CDR3 in DNA: TGTGCCAGTACCGAGACCGGGACAGGGAGTTCACCCCTCCACTTT.

V is TRBV4-2 and J is TRBJ2-7; the D gene is possibly TRBD2 (6 bases). The CDR3 sequence is 15 residues long. The germline V gene encodes CDR1 LGHNA and CDR2 YNFKEQ. V lost 4 bases and J lost 2, with 15 bases in between. The CDR3 is CASSPHSSGAYEQYF. CDR3 bases: TGTGCCAGCAGCCCCCACAGTAGCGGCGCCTACGAGCAGTACTTC.

A note on this clone: Other DNA sequences in this specimen translate into the identical CDR3. This chain joins TRBV6-1 and TRBJ2-7; D is undetermined. This CDR3 is 11 amino acids long. The germline gives CDR1 MNHNS, CDR2 SASEGT. V lost 2 bases to trimming and J lost 3 bases, with 2 bases between them. CDR3 protein: CASSELYEQYF. As DNA, the CDR3 is TGTGCCAGCAGTGAACTCTACGAGCAGTACTTC.

V and J are TRBV7-9 and TRBJ1-4, with no clear D. This CDR3 contains 16 residues. Trimming stripped 3 bases from V and 0 bases from J, with 11 bases between. The germline gives CDR1 SEHNR, CDR2 FQNEAQ (reference sequence). CDR3 amino acids: CASSFGIGATNEKLFF. The CDR3 DNA follows: TGTGCCAGCAGCTTTGGGATCGGGGCAACTAATGAAAAACTGTTTTTT.

This chain joins TRBV18 and TRBJ1-3; 8 bases agree with TRBD1. CDR1 is KGHSH and CDR2 is LQKENI in the germline V gene. Trimming at V came to 4 bases and at J to 6 bases, leaving 8 bases not matched to a gene. The CDR3 runs 15 residues. CDR3 sequence reads: CASSRTDREANTIYF. The CDR3 DNA is TGTGCCAGCTCACGGACGGACAGGGAGGCAAACACCATATATTTT.

The chain has TRBV11-3 and TRBJ2-2; D is ambiguous. The ends were cut back, 0 bases at V and 3 bases at J, with 8 bases in the middle. CDR3 length equals 15 residues. Per the germline V gene, CDR1 is SGHNT and CDR2 is YENEEA. In DNA form, the CDR3 reads TGTGCCAGCAGCTTAGATGGGCAGGACACCGGGGAGCTGTTTTTT. Encoded protein: CASSLDGQDTGELFF. Based on the CDR3 plus reference TRBV11-3 and TRBJ2-2, the full variable domain is EAGVVQSPRYKIIEKKQPVAFWCNPISGHNTLYWYLQNLGQGPELLIRYENEEAVDDSQLPKDRFSAERLKGVDSTLKIQPAELGDSAVYLCASSLDGQDTGELFFGEGSRLTVL.

This rearrangement joins TRBV7-2 to TRBJ2-4; D might be TRBD1 (5 bases). Germline-derived CDR1 and CDR2 are SGHTA and FQGNSA. This CDR3 is 14 amino acids long. Between the trimmed V and J ends, which lost 2 bases and 0 bases, there was a span of 5 bases. The CDR3 DNA reads as TGTGCCAGCAGCTTACAGGGAGCCAAAAACATTCAGTACTTC. It yields the protein CASSLQGAKNIQYF. The variable domain in full, with the rest retrieved from reference TRBV7-2 and TRBJ2-4, is GAGVSQSPSNKVTEKGKDVELRCDPISGHTALYWYRQSLGQGLEFLIYFQGNSAPDKSGLPSDRFSAERTGGSVSTLTIQRTQQEDSAVYLCASSLQGAKNIQYFGAGTRLSVL.

The chain carries TRBV7-2 and TRBJ2-7, with D tentatively TRBD1 (6 bases). The CDR3 extends over 14 amino acids. CDR1 is SGHTA and CDR2 is FQGNSA in the germline V gene. Trimming took off 1 base at V and 4 bases at J, with 11 bases between the two ends. CDR3 nucleotides: TGTGCCAGCAGCTTAGAACCGGGACAATACGAGCAGTACTTC. It yields the protein CASSLEPGQYEQYF.

This clone was counted between two and nine times. The chain has TRBV21-1 and TRBJ2-5; the table's D call TRBD1 went unverified against the DNA. TRBV21-1 is flagged as a pseudogene. The CDR3 totals 17 residues. This chain's CDR3 is CASSKNLNTAGKETQYF. The CDR3 DNA sequence: TGTGCCAGCAGCAAAAATTTAAATACAGCAGGAAAAGAGACCCAGTACTTC.

The chain couples TRBV11-3 to TRBJ2-2, with 7 bases identical to TRBD1. Germline V gene sequence: CDR1 SGHNT, CDR2 YENEEA. There are 16 residues in the CDR3. The V gene end was trimmed by 4 bases and the J gene end by 7 bases; junction bases not matched to a gene: 12. CDR3 amino acids: CASSSTRTGFIGELFF. The CDR3 DNA is TGTGCCAGCAGCTCCACTAGGACAGGATTTATCGGGGAGCTGTTTTTT. The variable domain in full, with the rest retrieved from reference TRBV11-3 and TRBJ2-2, is EAGVVQSPRYKIIEKKQPVAFWCNPISGHNTLYWYLQNLGQGPELLIRYENEEAVDDSQLPKDRFSAERLKGVDSTLKIQPAELGDSAVYLCASSSTRTGFIGELFFGEGSRLTVL.

The chain is built from TRBV11-2 and TRBJ2-5, with 7 bases that match TRBD2. Germline CDR1 SGHAT, CDR2 FQNNGV. CDR3 length: 13 residues. Trimming removed 7 bases from V and 7 bases from J; junction bases left unmatched: 9. CDR3 coding DNA: TGTGCCAGCACCCGTAAGCGGGAAGGGACCCAGTACTTC. This codes for CASTRKREGTQYF. The complete variable domain, with remaining parts taken from reference TRBV11-2 and TRBJ2-5, reads EAGVAQSPRYKIIEKRQSVAFWCNPISGHATLYWYQQILGQGPKLLIQFQNNGVVDDSQLPKDRFSAERLKGVDSTLKIQPAKLEDSAVYLCASTRKREGTQYFGPGTRLLVL.

The V and J genes are TRBV13 and TRBJ2-5; 13 nucleotides agree with TRBD2. From germline, CDR1 is PRHDT and CDR2 FYEKMQ (reference sequence). Unmatched junction bases numbered 6, after V lost 7 bases and J lost 4 bases. This CDR3 spans 15 amino acids. CDR3 DNA sequence: TGTGCCAGCAACCCCTGGACTAGCGGGAGAGAGACCCAGTACTTC. Protein product: CASNPWTSGRETQYF.

This clone showed up just a few times. The CDR3 loop reads CASSENRGSEKLFF. The CDR3 nucleotides read TGTGCCAGCAGTGAAAACAGGGGAAGCGAAAAACTGTTTTTT. The chain combines TRBV2 with TRBJ1-4; 7 positions agree with TRBD1. Germline CDR1 SNHLY, CDR2 FYNNEI. The length of the CDR3 is 14 residues. The V segment lost 2 bases and the J segment 8 bases; nucleotides outside the gene matches: 5.

The chain has TRBV6-4 and TRBJ2-3; TRBD2 agrees at 12 bases. From germline, CDR1 is MRHNA and CDR2 SNTAGT. The CDR3 totals 18 residues. J gave up 0 bases and V 1 base, and 5 bases lay outside the gene matches. CDR3: CASSDFATSGGSTDTQYF. CDR3 bases: TGTGCCAGCAGTGACTTCGCTACTAGCGGGGGGAGCACAGATACGCAGTATTTT.

The rearrangement joins TRBV7-2 to TRBJ1-1; no definite D call. Between the trimmed V and J ends, which lost 4 bases and 2 bases, there was a span of 8 bases. CDR1 SGHTA and CDR2 FQGNSA come from the germline V gene. The CDR3 has 13 amino acids. As DNA, the CDR3 is TGTGCCAGCAGCTCCGAACTTAACACTGAAGCTTTCTTT. Residues: CASSSELNTEAFF.